This T cell receptor (beta chain) is from a study of OX40 agonist ivuxolimab in advanced cancers. Background on the study: Partial responses were achieved by three patients, of whom one had hepatocellular carcinoma and two had cutaneous melanoma. Study outcomes and limitations: The study observed clonal expansion of CD4+ and CD8+ blood T cells by week 6 at 0.1 to 3.0 mg/kg. In general, CD8+ T cells held more expanded clones than CD4+ did, on average.

The table came from immunoSEQ multiplex PCR; TCRdb's copy has only in-frame clones and leaves some out. The sample includes around 84,000 clones, roughly 94% of them seen just once. CDR3 size: 16 residues. Concerning this clone itself: Its antigen is unidentified.

The receptor was derived from an adult with an advanced solid tumor such as melanoma, head and neck, liver or kidney cancer. This sample comprised CD4+ or CD8+ T cells sorted from blood, obtained in a trial of the OX40 agonist ivuxolimab. The J gene is TRBJ1-1, the V gene TRBV21-1; TRBD1, as called in the table, went unchecked against the DNA. TRBV21-1 is a documented pseudogene. DNA of the CDR3: TGTGCCAGCAGCAAAATTCAGTACAGGGTTGGCACTGAAGCTTTCTTT. As protein: CASSKIQYRVGTEAFF.